This TCR beta chain was retrieved from a study of T-cell memory formation after mild COVID-19. Turning to the study itself: TCR clusters showed largely donor specificity.

The CDR3 runs to 15 residues. CDR1 MNHEY and CDR2 SMNVEV come from the germline V gene (reference sequence). Trimming left V 2 bases short and J 0 bases short, with 8 bases between. The study's findings and limits: The second-wave clones peaking on day 37 were not confirmed as SARS-CoV-2-specific. Later expanders leaned CD4+, whereas clones that contracted between day 15 and 85 were balanced CD4/CD8.

TCRdb called the 5' RACE reads again in MiXCR, with one record for every CDR3 protein. The table has around 250,000 distinct CDR3 sequences, around a tenth seen once. This clonotype was seen ten or more times. Its antigen is not known. The chain couples TRBV27 to TRBJ1-5, with D hard to call. The receptor comes from a man aged 18 to 29 who had mild COVID-19 (a few samples of this study predate the infection). Cell type and time point are not known. The sample consisted of PBMCs or a T cell subset sorted from them (not recorded which). The CDR3 here is CASSLLGDSNQPQHF. For the CDR3, the DNA is TGTGCCAGCAGTTTACTTGGGGATAGCAATCAGCCCCAGCATTTT.